This TCR beta chain stems from a study of low-dose radiotherapy and immunotherapy resistance in tumors (dated by TCRdb to between 2020 and 2023). Study-wide context: Cohort 1 received 0.5 Gy per fraction every 2 weeks, with a prescribed total PTV dose of 6.5 Gy. Cohort 2 received 1 Gy per fraction every two weeks, with a total of 13 Gy over 26 weeks. Patients were given nivolumab as a 240 mg flat dose every two weeks and ipilimumab at 1 mg/kg every six weeks, with both drugs delivered intravenously. Every two weeks, patients got intravenous cyclophosphamide at 200 mg/m2, given one day ahead of each radiation and immunotherapy administration. Aspirin 300 mg was taken orally once daily by patients for four cycles, starting on cycle 1 day 1. No randomization into treatment groups was done for the people taking part in the trial. Eight patients were included in the translational analysis: three from the first dose cohort and the first five from the second dose cohort.

Including cysteine and phenylalanine, the CDR3 has 14 amino acids. This entry keeps only the CDR3 DNA: 42 bases, framed from base 1. CDR1 GTSNPN and CDR2 SVGIG are derived from the germline V gene (reference sequence). At the junction V is shortened by 2 bases and J by 3 bases, with 10 bases in between. For sequencing, an Illumina HiSeq 2500 was employed. First-strand cDNA was synthesized using Superscript III and a set of TRAV- and TRBV-specific primers, so that both TCRalpha and TCRbeta chains were covered. TCRs were amplified with Phusion for roughly 20 PCR cycles using a constant-region primer together with the adapter attached to the V primers. Isolated mRNA was amplified with the MessageAmp II aRNA Amplification Kit, using a 16-hour in vitro transcription at 37°C. The Dynabeads mRNA DIRECT Purification Kit was used to isolate mRNA for TCR sequencing. Indexed Illumina adapters were added in a second Phusion PCR of approximately 27 cycles, after which AMPure XP beads were used to purify the products. As for how the authors treated the data: Using custom Perl scripts, TCR sequences that encoded the same protein were pooled, out-of-frame sequences were dropped, and the abundance of each clonotype was calculated. Any TCR sequence supported by only a single read was excluded from analysis. The metrics used to describe the repertoires included Shannon entropy, Gini index, clonality, richness, and the frequency of TCRs shared between repertoires. TCRdb reprocessing: public reads trimmed at Q25 with fastp, clones called with MiXCR, in-frame beta chains kept. CDR3 protein sequences are deduplicated, and each keeps its most common genes and DNA. For this entry, the V and J calls and clone size follow TCRdb and not the study's own pipeline. This sample is represented by 65,000 to 100,000 distinct CDR3 sequences; over 15% of them were singletons. Jointly, the top ten make up about 2.5% of the sample.

In this sample, this clonotype turned up many times. It has no known antigen specificity. Base qualities were left out, and no much larger clone turns up one base away. The sample's time point label, in plain terms: before trial treatment. The donors took part in RACIN, a single-arm, phase I, dose-escalation trial that combined nivolumab, ipilimumab, aspirin, low-dose cyclophosphamide and low-dose radiotherapy. To be eligible, a patient needed to have an advanced solid tumor that was TIL-negative. The V and J segments used are TRBV30 and TRBJ1-4; TRBD1 is possibly the D segment (6 matching bases). Sequencing was performed on PBMCs, taken before treatment. This clonotype originated in a male donor with prostate cancer. DNA sequence: TGTGCCTGGAGTACTAGGACAGCTAATGAAAAACTGTTTTTT. The resulting protein is CAWSTRTANEKLFF. The variable domain in full, with residues beyond the CDR3 obtained from the reference TRBV30 and TRBJ1-4 genes, is SQTIHQWPATLVQPVGSPLSLECTVEGTSNPNLYWYRQAAGRGLQLLFYSVGIGQISSEVPQNLSASRPQDRQFILSSKKLLLSDSGFYLCAWSTRTANEKLFFGSGTQLSVL.